The T cell receptor beta chain described here comes from a study of cytomegalovirus exposure and HLA in healthy donors. Primers for the PCR totalled 60 Vbeta and 13 Jbeta. This table comes from immunoSEQ multiplex PCR, and its TCRdb copy is limited to in-frame clones, with some not included. Among about 140,000 clones listed, over 70% were seen once. The V gene lost 4 bases and the J gene lost 2 bases, with 12 bases spanning the gap. The CDR3 has 15 amino acids. The germline gives CDR1 LNHDA, CDR2 SQIVND (reference sequence). The source is a man aged 35 to 55 in good health and CMV-seropositive. The chain recombines TRBV19 with TRBJ1-5, with D possibly TRBD1 on 6 matching bases. Sequenced material: PBMCs. The CDR3 sequence is CASSTGPGGNQPQHF. Written as DNA, the CDR3 is TGTGCCAGTAGTACCGGACCAGGGGGCAATCAGCCCCAGCATTTT.